This T cell receptor (beta chain) appears in the sequencing data of a study of T cell clonotyping in hematopoietic cell transplantation. General study points: At the given depth, recipient repertoires were over 95% de novo clonotypes. Pathologically expanded recipient clonotypes increased progressively from day 30 to day 180 as diversity fell. CD4 and CD8 repertoire contributions could not be separated without sorting.

The CDR3 totals 15 residues. CDR1 and CDR2 from the germline V gene are MNHEY and SMNVEV (reference sequence). V shed 11 bases and J shed 4 bases, with 23 bases lying between them. Samples: about 28 days before transplant, then days 30, 100 and 180 after. Sequencing used immunoSEQ multiplex PCR; TCRdb keeps in-frame clones, though not all of them. This table holds approximately 5,000 clones, roughly 90% found once. On this clone: Its antigen is not identified.

The sample in question was peripheral blood mononuclear cells, obtained 100 days after allogeneic stem cell transplant. The source is a female patient aged 50-65 years who had an allogeneic stem cell transplant from an unrelated donor, so T cells may come from the graft donor. Some clones in this sample may be carry-over from other donors' samples. This rearrangement joins TRBV27 to TRBJ1-1; D might be TRBD1 (6 bases). Here the CDR3 reads CARWWIQGSATEAFF. In nucleotides, the CDR3 is TGTGCCCGCTGGTGGATTCAGGGGAGCGCCACTGAAGCTTTCTTT.